Sequencing of this TCR beta chain was carried out in a study of OX40 agonist ivuxolimab in advanced cancers. Trimming shortened V by 1 base and J by 0 bases, and 9 bases separated the two germline ends. This CDR3 spans 15 amino acids. Germline loops: CDR1 MNHEY, CDR2 SVGAGI. The data were produced by immunoSEQ multiplex PCR, yet TCRdb's version contains in-frame clones alone and is incomplete. The table has 62,000 or so clones, under 95% seen once; the top ten hold 5.2%. This clonotype originated in an adult with an advanced solid tumor such as melanoma, head and neck, liver or kidney cancer. The sequencing used CD4+ or CD8+ T cells sorted from blood, collected in a trial of the OX40 agonist ivuxolimab. This chain links TRBV6-5 with TRBJ1-1; D is undetermined. The CDR3, as DNA: TGTGCCAGCAGTTACTTCGGAGCCATGAACACTGAAGCTTTCTTT. Amino acid sequence: CASSYFGAMNTEAFF.